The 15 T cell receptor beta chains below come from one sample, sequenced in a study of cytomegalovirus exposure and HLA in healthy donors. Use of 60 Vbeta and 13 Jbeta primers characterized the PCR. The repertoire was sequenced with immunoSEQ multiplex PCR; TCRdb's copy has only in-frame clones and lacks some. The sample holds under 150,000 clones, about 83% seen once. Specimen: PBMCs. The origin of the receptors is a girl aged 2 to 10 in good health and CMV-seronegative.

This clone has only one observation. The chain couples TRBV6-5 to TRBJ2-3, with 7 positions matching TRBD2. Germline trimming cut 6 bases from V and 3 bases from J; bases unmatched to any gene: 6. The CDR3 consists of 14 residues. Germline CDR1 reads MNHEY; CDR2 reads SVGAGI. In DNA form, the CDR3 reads TGTGCCAGCAGGCTAGCGGCAGGAACAGATACGCAGTATTTT. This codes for CASRLAAGTDTQYF.

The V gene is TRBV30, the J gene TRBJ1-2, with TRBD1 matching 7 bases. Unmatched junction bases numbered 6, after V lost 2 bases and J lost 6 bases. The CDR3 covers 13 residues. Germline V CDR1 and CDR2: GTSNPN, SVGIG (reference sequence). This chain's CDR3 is CAWSLRQGHGYTF. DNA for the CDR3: TGTGCCTGGAGTCTGCGACAGGGCCATGGCTACACCTTC.

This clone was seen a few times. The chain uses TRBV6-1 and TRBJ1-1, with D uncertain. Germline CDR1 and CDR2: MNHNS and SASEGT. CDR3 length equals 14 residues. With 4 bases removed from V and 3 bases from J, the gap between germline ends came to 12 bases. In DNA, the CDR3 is TGTGCCAGCAGTGCCTCTGTAGTAGACACTGAAGCTTTCTTT. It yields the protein CASSASVVDTEAFF.

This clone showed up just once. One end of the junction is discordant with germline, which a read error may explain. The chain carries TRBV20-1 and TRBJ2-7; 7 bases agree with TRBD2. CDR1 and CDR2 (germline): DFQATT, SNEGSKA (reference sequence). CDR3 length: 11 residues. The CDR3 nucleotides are TGCAGTGCTAGACCACTGGGACTAAAGAACTTC. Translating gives CSARPLGLKNF.

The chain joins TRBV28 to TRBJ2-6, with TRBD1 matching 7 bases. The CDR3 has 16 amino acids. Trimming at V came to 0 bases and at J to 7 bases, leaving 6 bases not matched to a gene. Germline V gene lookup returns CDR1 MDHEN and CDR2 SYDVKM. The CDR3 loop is CASSLWPRQGANVLTF. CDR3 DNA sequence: TGTGCCAGCAGTTTATGGCCAAGACAGGGAGCCAACGTCCTGACTTTC.

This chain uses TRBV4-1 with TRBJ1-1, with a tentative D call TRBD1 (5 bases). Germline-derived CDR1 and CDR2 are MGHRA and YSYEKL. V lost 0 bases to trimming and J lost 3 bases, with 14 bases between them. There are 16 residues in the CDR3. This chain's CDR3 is CASSQDSGFGHTEAFF. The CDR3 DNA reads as TGCGCCAGCAGCCAAGATTCAGGGTTTGGACACACTGAAGCTTTCTTT.

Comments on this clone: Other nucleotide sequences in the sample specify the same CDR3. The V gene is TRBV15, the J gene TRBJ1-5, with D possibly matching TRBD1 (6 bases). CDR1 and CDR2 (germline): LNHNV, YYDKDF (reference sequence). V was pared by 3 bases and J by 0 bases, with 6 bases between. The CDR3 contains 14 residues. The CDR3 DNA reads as TGTGCCACCAGCAGGGGACATAGCAATCAGCCCCAGCATTTT. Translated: CATSRGHSNQPQHF.

The CDR3 DNA follows: TGCGCCAGCAGCTTGGGTATCTCCGGAGGAACTAATGAAAAACTGTTTTTT. Translating gives CASSLGISGGTNEKLFF. The genes are TRBV5-1 and TRBJ1-4, with D uncertain. The CDR3 runs to 17 residues. Germline CDR1 SGHRS, CDR2 YFSETQ. Trimming cost V 0 bases and J 1 base, with 13 bases left between them.

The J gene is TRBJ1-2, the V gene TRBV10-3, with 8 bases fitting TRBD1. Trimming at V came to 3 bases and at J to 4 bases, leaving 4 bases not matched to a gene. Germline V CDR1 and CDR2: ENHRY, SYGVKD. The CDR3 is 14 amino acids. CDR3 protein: CAISDDRGSYGYTF. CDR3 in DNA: TGTGCCATCAGTGACGACAGGGGATCCTATGGCTACACCTTC.

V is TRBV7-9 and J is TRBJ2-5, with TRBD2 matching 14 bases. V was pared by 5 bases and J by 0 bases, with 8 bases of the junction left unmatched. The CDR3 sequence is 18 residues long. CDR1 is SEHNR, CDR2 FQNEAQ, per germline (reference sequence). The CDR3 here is CASSGGLAGGLYQETQYF. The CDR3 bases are TGTGCCAGCAGCGGAGGACTAGCGGGGGGATTGTACCAAGAGACCCAGTACTTC. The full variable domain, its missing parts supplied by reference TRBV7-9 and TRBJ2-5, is DTGVSQNPRHKITKRGQNVTFRCDPISEHNRLYWYRQTLGQGPEFLTYFQNEAQLEKSRLLSDRFSAERPKGSFSTLEIQRTEQGDSAMYLCASSGGLAGGLYQETQYFGPGTRLLVL.

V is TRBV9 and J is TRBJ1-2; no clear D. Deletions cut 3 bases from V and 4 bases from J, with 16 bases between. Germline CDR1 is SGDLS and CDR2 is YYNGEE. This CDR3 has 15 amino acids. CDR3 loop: CASSAAFHGGYGYTF. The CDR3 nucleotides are TGTGCCAGCAGCGCTGCGTTTCATGGCGGCTATGGCTACACCTTC.

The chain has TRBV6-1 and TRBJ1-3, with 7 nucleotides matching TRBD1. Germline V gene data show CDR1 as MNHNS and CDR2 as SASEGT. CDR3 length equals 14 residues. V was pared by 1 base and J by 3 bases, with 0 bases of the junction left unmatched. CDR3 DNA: TGTGCCAGCAGTGAAGGGACAGGTGGAAACACCATATATTTT. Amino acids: CASSEGTGGNTIYF.

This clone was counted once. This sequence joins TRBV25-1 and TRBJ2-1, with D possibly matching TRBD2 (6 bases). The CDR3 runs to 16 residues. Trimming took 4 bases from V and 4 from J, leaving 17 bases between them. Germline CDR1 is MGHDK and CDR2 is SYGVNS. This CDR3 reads CASSGAGRLTYNEQFF. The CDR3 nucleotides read TGTGCCAGCAGTGGGGCGGGGAGGCTAACGTACAATGAGCAGTTCTTC.

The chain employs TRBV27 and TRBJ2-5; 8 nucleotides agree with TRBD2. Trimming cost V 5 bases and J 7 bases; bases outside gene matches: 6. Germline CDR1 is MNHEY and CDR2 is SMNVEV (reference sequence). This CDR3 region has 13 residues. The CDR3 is CASSNGLAATQYF. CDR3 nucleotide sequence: TGTGCCAGCAGTAACGGACTAGCCGCGACCCAGTACTTC.

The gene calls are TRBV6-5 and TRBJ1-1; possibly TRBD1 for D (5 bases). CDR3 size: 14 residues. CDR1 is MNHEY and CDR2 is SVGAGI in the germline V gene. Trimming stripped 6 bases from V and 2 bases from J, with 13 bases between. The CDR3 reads CASRNAGLNTEAFF. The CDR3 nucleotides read TGTGCCAGCAGAAATGCGGGGCTTAACACTGAAGCTTTCTTT.